The clone carrying this T cell receptor beta chain was recorded at least ten times. This sample was included in a study of neurological immune-mediated disorders. Time point of the sample: longitudinal time-point 2. This CDR3 region has 15 residues. Trimming cost V 0 bases and J 3 bases, with 14 bases left between them. Germline lookup yields CDR1 DFQATT and CDR2 SNEGSKA (reference sequence). It was by 5'RACE with 10-nucleotide random UMIs that the cDNA was made. Using its own MiXCR run on the 5' RACE reads, TCRdb lists one record per CDR3 protein. Of 50,000 or so distinct CDR3 sequences in the sample, around 14% were seen once.

This clonotype originated in a male donor with HTLV-1-associated myelopathy (HAM/TSP). The chain has TRBV20-1 and TRBJ1-1, with a tentative D call TRBD1 (5 bases). Input material: PBMCs. The CDR3 DNA follows: TGCAGTGCTAGAGATTTGGGCAGGGATTACACTGAAGCTTTCTTT. This encodes CSARDLGRDYTEAFF.